This T cell receptor beta chain originates from a study of blood T cell repertoires in COVID-19. About the research overall: Researchers got acute and convalescent COVID-19 samples from the United States, Italy and Spain. Sample material is recorded as cDNA or gDNA derived from T cells, B-cell-depleted T cells, or PBMCs.

Germline V gene lookup returns CDR1 MGHDK and CDR2 SYGVNS. The CDR3 spans 15 residues. With 6 bases removed from V and 0 bases from J, the gap between germline ends came to 9 bases. Authors' methods: Reference gene primer amplification gave estimated nucleated cell counts. Sequencing used immunoSEQ multiplex PCR; TCRdb keeps in-frame clones, though not all of them. V and J calls and clone size are copied from that table; D and trimming were computed from the DNA. The sample comprises 90,000 to 120,000 clones, around 90% of which are singletons, and roughly 5.5% rests with the top ten. The sample consisted of peripheral blood. This sequence originates from a human donor in a cohort sampled during active COVID-19. V usage is TRBV25-1 and J usage is TRBJ2-6, with D possibly being TRBD2 (5 bases). The CDR3 loop is CASSGVFSGANVLTF. CDR3 nucleotide sequence: TGTGCCAGCAGCGGGGTTTTCTCTGGGGCCAACGTCCTGACTTTC.